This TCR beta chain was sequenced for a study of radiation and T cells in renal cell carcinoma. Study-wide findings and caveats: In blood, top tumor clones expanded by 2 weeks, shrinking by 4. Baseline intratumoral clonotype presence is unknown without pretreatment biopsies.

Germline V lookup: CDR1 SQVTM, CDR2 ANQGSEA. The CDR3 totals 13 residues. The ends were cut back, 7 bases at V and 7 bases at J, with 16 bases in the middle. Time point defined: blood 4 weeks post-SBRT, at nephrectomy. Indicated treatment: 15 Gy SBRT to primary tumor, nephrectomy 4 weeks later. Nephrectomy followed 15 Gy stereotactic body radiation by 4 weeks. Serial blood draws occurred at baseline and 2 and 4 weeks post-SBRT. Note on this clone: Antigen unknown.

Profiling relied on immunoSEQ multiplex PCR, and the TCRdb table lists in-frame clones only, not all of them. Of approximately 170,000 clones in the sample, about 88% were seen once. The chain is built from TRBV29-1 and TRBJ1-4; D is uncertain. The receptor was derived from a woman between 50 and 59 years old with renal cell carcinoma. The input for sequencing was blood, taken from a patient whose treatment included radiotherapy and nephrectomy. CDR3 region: CSAQVVVGEKLFF. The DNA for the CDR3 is TGCAGCGCCCAGGTGGTGGTGGGTGAAAAACTGTTTTTT. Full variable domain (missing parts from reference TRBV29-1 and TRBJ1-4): SAVISQKPSRDICQRGTSLTIQCQVDSQVTMMFWYRQQPGQSLTLIATANQGSEATYESGFVIDKFPISRPNLTFSTLTVSNMSPEDSSIYLCSAQVVVGEKLFFGSGTQLSVL.